This passage covers 21 T cell receptor beta chains from one sample sequenced in a study of blood T cell repertoires in COVID-19. TCRdb's copy holds only in-frame clones and misses some; the assay was immunoSEQ multiplex PCR. The sample holds a few hundred thousand clones; about 90% are singletons and the top ten take more than 0.9%. The specimen was PBMCs or T cells enriched from blood (not recorded which). The receptors were sampled from a woman aged 25 to 39 who had recovered from COVID-19.

This chain links TRBV9 with TRBJ2-5; 9 nucleotides align to TRBD1. CDR1 is SGDLS, CDR2 YYNGEE, per germline. The CDR3 has 16 residues. V lost 4 bases to trimming and J lost 5 bases; unmatched junction nucleotides: 12. The DNA of the CDR3 is TGTGCCAGCAGCACCGGGACAGGGTTCAGTGGGGAGACCCAGTACTTC. Translation gives CASSTGTGFSGETQYF.

The gene calls are TRBV28 and TRBJ1-2, with no clear D. Trimming stripped 4 bases from V and 1 base from J, with 16 bases between. CDR1 and CDR2 (germline): MDHEN, SYDVKM. This CDR3 is 16 amino acids long. The CDR3 reads CASSSTRRGINYGYTF. CDR3 sequence (DNA): TGTGCCAGCAGTTCGACCCGGCGGGGAATTAACTATGGCTACACCTTC.

The chain is built from TRBV11-2 and TRBJ2-1; 7 nucleotides agree with TRBD1. Trimming at V came to 3 bases and at J to 5 bases, leaving 4 bases not matched to a gene. The CDR3 sequence is 14 residues long. Germline V gene lookup returns CDR1 SGHAT and CDR2 FQNNGV. This chain's CDR3 is CASSLGQIHNEQFF. Here the CDR3 DNA reads TGTGCCAGCAGCTTGGGACAGATCCACAATGAGCAGTTCTTC. Filled out from reference TRBV11-2 and TRBJ2-1, the complete variable domain reads EAGVAQSPRYKIIEKRQSVAFWCNPISGHATLYWYQQILGQGPKLLIQFQNNGVVDDSQLPKDRFSAERLKGVDSTLKIQPAKLEDSAVYLCASSLGQIHNEQFFGPGTRLTVL.

This sequence joins TRBV7-2 and TRBJ2-2; 8 bases map to TRBD1. The CDR3 length is 16 residues. V shed 1 base, J shed 7 bases, and the junction held 8 bases outside the gene matches. CDR1 is SGHTA and CDR2 is FQGNSA in the germline V gene. Here the CDR3 DNA reads TGTGCCAGCAGCTTAGGGCCAGGGGGCGCCGGCGGGGAGCTGTTTTTT. Translating it yields CASSLGPGGAGGELFF.

The chain uses TRBV3-1 (or the pseudogene TRBV3-2) and TRBJ1-1; 7 bases match TRBD1. V lost 4 bases to trimming and J lost 4 bases; unmatched junction nucleotides: 6. This CDR3 is built from 14 residues. Germline CDR1 LGHDT, CDR2 YNNKEL (reference sequence). CDR3 region: CASSLTGEVTEAFF. The DNA for the CDR3 is TGTGCCAGCAGCCTTACAGGGGAGGTCACTGAAGCTTTCTTT.

This clone was seen just once. The rearrangement links TRBV18 to TRBJ2-2; the match to TRBD2 covers 8 bases. Trimming at V came to 4 bases and at J to 2 bases, leaving 12 bases not matched to a gene. CDR3 length: 18 residues. Looked up from germline, CDR1 is KGHSH and CDR2 is LQKENI. The CDR3 region has the DNA TGTGCCAGCTCACGAACGCTCCCCGGGGGGGTAAACACCGGGGAGCTGTTTTTT. Translating it yields CASSRTLPGGVNTGELFF.

This rearrangement joins TRBV15 to TRBJ1-4; TRBD1 matches 12 bases. Germline trimming cut 3 bases from V and 12 bases from J; bases unmatched to any gene: 17. This CDR3 has 18 amino acids. The germline gives CDR1 LNHNV, CDR2 YYDKDF (reference sequence). The CDR3 nucleotides are TGTGCCACCAGCAGCGATCGGGGACCGGGACAGGGGGCGCAAGAACTGTTTTTT. This gives the protein CATSSDRGPGQGAQELFF.

This rearrangement joins TRBV24-1 to TRBJ1-2; tentatively, D is TRBD1 (6 bases). The CDR3 loop spans 14 amino acids. Germline CDR1 reads KGHDR; CDR2 reads SFDVKD. V lost 3 bases to trimming and J lost 2 bases, with 9 bases between them. As DNA, the CDR3 is TGTGCCACCAGTGATCCTACAGGGAACTATGGCTACACCTTC. Amino acids: CATSDPTGNYGYTF.

The chain carries TRBV12-1 and TRBJ1-1; the tabulated D call, TRBD1, remains unverified against the DNA. TRBV12-1 is a pseudogene locus. The CDR3 is made up of 19 amino acids. CDR3 protein: CASSPQAHRGPSENTEAFF. The CDR3 nucleotides read TGTGCCAGCAGCCCCCAGGCCCACAGGGGGCCCTCCGAGAACACTGAAGCTTTCTTT.

The rearrangement joins TRBV6-5 to TRBJ1-2; D gene ambiguous. Between the trimmed V and J ends, which lost 3 bases and 5 bases, there was a span of 13 bases. Germline V gene lookup returns CDR1 MNHEY and CDR2 SVGAGI. This CDR3 is built from 14 residues. CDR3 bases: TGTGCCAGCAGTTATGGGCAGCTCGAATATGGCTACACCTTC. Translation gives CASSYGQLEYGYTF.

The V gene is TRBV5-4, the J gene TRBJ1-5, with 9 bases matching TRBD1. The trim removed 0 bases at V and 5 bases at J, leaving 3 bases unmatched. CDR1 and CDR2 (germline): SGHNT, YYREEE (reference sequence). The CDR3 runs 15 residues. The CDR3 reads CASSLGTGADQPQHF. In nucleotides, the CDR3 is TGTGCCAGCAGCTTGGGGACAGGGGCTGATCAGCCCCAGCATTTT.

V gene TRBV30 combines with J gene TRBJ2-2, with TRBD2 matching over 8 bases. Unmatched junction bases numbered 4, after V lost 0 bases and J lost 4 bases. This CDR3 has 15 residues. Germline V gene sequence: CDR1 GTSNPN, CDR2 SVGIG (reference sequence). The CDR3 DNA is TGTGCCTGGAGTGTAGTGACTAGCGCCACCGGGGAGCTGTTTTTT. Residues: CAWSVVTSATGELFF.

The rearrangement links TRBV30 to TRBJ1-4; no firm D call. The germline V and J ends were trimmed by 4 bases and 7 bases, with 10 bases remaining between them. CDR1 GTSNPN and CDR2 SVGIG come from the germline V gene (reference sequence). The CDR3 loop spans 12 amino acids. In nucleotides, the CDR3 is TGTGCCTGGAAGGGAGGAGGTGAAAAACTGTTTTTT. Protein: CAWKGGGEKLFF.

This chain uses TRBV6-6 with TRBJ1-5; D is possibly TRBD1 (6 bases). Germline CDR1 and CDR2: MNHNY and SVGAGI (reference sequence). There are 14 residues in the CDR3. Trimming pared 7 bases from V and 2 bases from J, leaving 12 bases between. Written as DNA, the CDR3 is TGTGCCAGCAACAAACAGGGAGGCAATCAGCCCCAGCATTTT. As protein: CASNKQGGNQPQHF.

V usage is TRBV19 and J usage is TRBJ1-1; TRBD1 matches 10 bases. J was trimmed by 1 base and V by 8 bases; bases with no gene match: 4. The CDR3 runs 14 residues. Germline loops: CDR1 LNHDA, CDR2 SQIVND (reference sequence). The CDR3 here is CASRQGAGNTEAFF. The CDR3 DNA sequence: TGTGCCAGTCGACAGGGGGCTGGGAACACTGAAGCTTTCTTT.

V is TRBV28 and J is TRBJ1-2; no reliable D call. CDR3 length equals 14 residues. V was pared by 6 bases and J by 7 bases, with 18 bases between. Germline V CDR1 and CDR2: MDHEN, SYDVKM. The CDR3 sequence is CASRPNRAQLGYTF. The DNA of the CDR3 is TGTGCCAGCAGACCTAACAGAGCTCAACTTGGCTACACCTTC.

The genes are TRBV6-6 and TRBJ2-7; D remains ambiguous. Germline loops: CDR1 MNHNY, CDR2 SVGAGI (reference sequence). V shed 2 bases and J shed 4 bases, with 12 bases lying between them. This CDR3 contains 14 residues. The CDR3 sequence is CASSYGQVPYEQYF. In DNA, the CDR3 is TGTGCCAGCAGTTACGGCCAGGTCCCTTACGAGCAGTACTTC.

The V gene is TRBV5-5, the J gene TRBJ1-2, with D tentatively TRBD1 (5 bases). This CDR3 has 14 residues. The ends were cut back, 7 bases at V and 2 bases at J, with 15 bases in the middle. CDR1 and CDR2 (germline): SGHKS, YYEKEE (reference sequence). The DNA of the CDR3 is TGTGCCAGCGAACCCCTGGGGGGAAACTATGGCTACACCTTC. It is translated as CASEPLGGNYGYTF. The variable domain in full, with the rest retrieved from reference TRBV5-5 and TRBJ1-2, is DAGVTQSPTHLIKTRGQQVTLRCSPISGHKSVSWYQQVLGQGPQFIFQYYEKEERGRGNFPDRFSARQFPNYSSELNVNALLLGDSALYLCASEPLGGNYGYTFGSGTRLTVV.

The chain joins TRBV2 to TRBJ2-6; a weak D match, TRBD2 (5 bases). CDR1 is SNHLY and CDR2 is FYNNEI in the germline V gene. Trimming cost V 8 bases and J 5 bases, with 16 bases left between them. The CDR3 consists of 15 residues. Here the CDR3 DNA reads TGTGCCAGCGGTGGTGGAGGCCTCTGGGCCAACGTCCTGACTTTC. Protein: CASGGGGLWANVLTF.

The chain employs TRBV9 and TRBJ2-3, with 7 positions matching TRBD2. V was pared by 2 bases and J by 1 base, with 10 bases of the junction left unmatched. The V gene's germline CDR1 is SGDLS and CDR2 YYNGEE. The CDR3 is 17 residues long. CDR3 amino acids: CASSVGRGTLRTDTQYF. The CDR3, as DNA: TGTGCCAGCAGCGTGGGGAGGGGAACCTTACGCACAGATACGCAGTATTTT.

The chain couples TRBV19 to TRBJ2-1, with D possibly TRBD2 on 5 matching bases. V lost 4 bases to trimming and J lost 6 bases, with 19 bases between them. Germline CDR1 LNHDA, CDR2 SQIVND (reference sequence). The CDR3 consists of 16 residues. CDR3 region: CASSNPRPPGTNEQFF. Written as DNA, the CDR3 is TGTGCCAGTAGTAATCCCCGGCCCCCGGGAACCAATGAGCAGTTCTTC.